These 26 T cell receptor beta chains share one sample of origin, sequenced in a study of blood T cell repertoires in COVID-19. TCRdb's copy holds only in-frame clones and misses some; the assay was immunoSEQ multiplex PCR. The sample carries approximately 210,000 clones, roughly 82% recorded once. Sequencing used peripheral blood. The source of these receptors is a woman in her thirties or forties with acute or convalescent COVID-19.

The gene calls are TRBV27 and TRBJ2-7; 11 nucleotides align to TRBD1. Germline CDR1 reads MNHEY; CDR2 reads SMNVEV (reference sequence). The CDR3 sequence is 16 residues long. After removal of 5 bases from V and 5 bases from J, the junction contained 11 bases not matched to a gene. The DNA of the CDR3 is TGTGCCAGCAGTCCCACTGGCGGGACAGGGGGAAACGAGCAGTACTTC. Translating gives CASSPTGGTGGNEQYF.

V is TRBV6-5 and J is TRBJ2-1; TRBD2 matches at 9 bases. The CDR3 consists of 15 residues. Germline V gene sequence: CDR1 MNHEY, CDR2 SVGAGI. V gave up 6 bases and J gave up 2 bases; unmatched junction bases: 5. CDR3 nucleotides: TGTGCCAGCAGATTGAGCGGGGGGACCTACAATGAGCAGTTCTTC. Amino acids: CASRLSGGTYNEQFF.

The rearrangement joins TRBV7-9 to TRBJ1-1; D unclear. The germline V gene encodes CDR1 SEHNR and CDR2 FQNEAQ (reference sequence). CDR3 length: 15 residues. V lost 2 bases, J lost 4 bases, and 14 bases lay in between. For the CDR3, the DNA is TGTGCCAGCAGCTTATTTAGGTCGGAGGGCACTGAAGCTTTCTTT. The encoded protein is CASSLFRSEGTEAFF. The whole variable domain, filled in from reference TRBV7-9 and TRBJ1-1, reads DTGVSQNPRHKITKRGQNVTFRCDPISEHNRLYWYRQTLGQGPEFLTYFQNEAQLEKSRLLSDRFSAERPKGSFSTLEIQRTEQGDSAMYLCASSLFRSEGTEAFFGQGTRLTVV.

This clone has only one observation. Germline and junction disagree at one end, which may indicate a read error. The chain is built from TRBV7-2 and TRBJ2-5; TRBD2 aligns across 10 bases. CDR1 SGHTA and CDR2 FQGNSA come from the germline V gene. There are 16 residues in the CDR3. Here the CDR3 reads CASSLVQGLAGVNGNF. The DNA for the CDR3 is TGTGCCAGCAGCTTAGTCCAGGGGCTAGCGGGAGTCAACGGGAACTTC.

The genes are TRBV10-2 and TRBJ1-6; 8 nucleotides agree with TRBD1. The CDR3 loop spans 14 amino acids. Germline-derived CDR1 and CDR2 are WSHSY and SAAADI. V trimming: 8 bases; J trimming: 9 bases; junction bases outside the gene matches: 9. CDR3: CASCRPDRGSPLHF. The CDR3 DNA follows: TGCGCCAGCTGCCGCCCAGACAGGGGTTCACCCCTCCACTTT.

This clone is a singleton in its sample. Here the CDR3 reads CASSFDRGNTIYF. CDR3 in DNA: TGTGCCAGCAGTTTTGACAGAGGAAACACCATATATTTT. The V call is TRBV28, the J call TRBJ1-3; possibly TRBD1 for D (5 bases). This CDR3 is built from 13 residues. Germline V gene data show CDR1 as MDHEN and CDR2 as SYDVKM. V was clipped by 3 bases and J by 4 bases, with 7 bases between them. The whole variable domain, remainder taken from reference TRBV28 and TRBJ1-3, is DVKVTQSSRYLVKRTGEKVFLECVQDMDHENMFWYRQDPGLGLRLIYFSYDVKMKEKGDIPEGYSVSREKKERFSLILESASTNQTSMYLCASSFDRGNTIYFGEGSWLTVV.

The rearrangement links TRBV3-1 (or the pseudogene TRBV3-2) to TRBJ2-7; D might be TRBD1 (6 bases). This CDR3 is 16 amino acids long. Trimming removed 6 bases from V and 1 base from J, with 19 bases in between. Per the germline V gene, CDR1 is LGHDT and CDR2 is YNNKEL (reference sequence). The CDR3 protein is CASSPGTPFSSYEQYF. As DNA, the CDR3 is TGTGCCAGCAGTCCCGGGACACCATTCTCGTCCTACGAGCAGTACTTC.

V is TRBV7-2 and J is TRBJ2-7, with 11 positions matching TRBD1. The CDR3 consists of 17 residues. Germline-derived CDR1 and CDR2 are SGHTA and FQGNSA. Trimming took 1 base from V and 6 from J; bases not matched to a gene: 11. The CDR3 here is CASSLVLPGQGGGEQYF. CDR3 nucleotide sequence: TGTGCCAGCAGCTTAGTCCTCCCGGGACAGGGGGGAGGCGAGCAGTACTTC.

The rearrangement joins TRBV3-1 (or the pseudogene TRBV3-2) to TRBJ1-1; D may be TRBD1 (5 bases). Trimming cost V 3 bases and J 0 bases, with 8 bases left between them. Germline loops: CDR1 LGHDT, CDR2 YNNKEL (reference sequence). The CDR3 runs 14 residues. CDR3 in DNA: TGTGCCAGCAGCCAGAACAGGCTGAACACTGAAGCTTTCTTT. Translating it yields CASSQNRLNTEAFF.

This rearrangement joins TRBV30 to TRBJ2-1, with D hard to call. Trimming cost V 6 bases and J 0 bases, with 9 bases left between them. Looked up from germline, CDR1 is GTSNPN and CDR2 is SVGIG (reference sequence). This CDR3 region has 13 residues. CDR3 sequence reads: CACGRSSYNEQFF. The CDR3 DNA is TGTGCCTGTGGGCGTAGCTCCTACAATGAGCAGTTCTTC.

This clone has only a few counts. The gene calls are TRBV30 and TRBJ2-1; 7 positions agree with TRBD2. CDR3 length: 15 amino acids. Germline CDR1 GTSNPN, CDR2 SVGIG (reference sequence). With V trimmed by 1 base and J by 3 bases, 6 bases remained unmatched. The CDR3: CAWSDFGGFYNEQFF. CDR3 sequence (DNA): TGTGCCTGGAGTGACTTCGGGGGGTTCTACAATGAGCAGTTCTTC.

The chain links TRBV18 to TRBJ1-3, with D possibly TRBD1 on 6 matching bases. The length of the CDR3 is 15 residues. The V end lost 2 bases, the J end lost 4 bases, and 12 bases lay between the germline ends. Germline V gene sequence: CDR1 KGHSH, CDR2 LQKENI. CDR3 DNA: TGTGCCAGCTCACCAGCACAGGGAAAGGGAAACACCATATATTTT. It translates to CASSPAQGKGNTIYF.

The chain couples TRBV11-2 to TRBJ2-7; 9 positions agree with TRBD1. This CDR3 comprises 14 residues. CDR1 is SGHAT, CDR2 FQNNGV, per germline. V dropped 3 bases and J dropped 3; count of bases not matched to a gene: 3. DNA for the CDR3: TGTGCCAGCAGCTTGGACAGGGGCATCTACGAGCAGTACTTC. Its protein is CASSLDRGIYEQYF.

This clone was recorded once. The CDR3 is CASSQGGRYYEQYF. The CDR3 DNA reads as TGTGCCAGCAGCCAAGGGGGCAGATACTACGAGCAGTACTTC. J is TRBJ2-7 and V is TRBV9; 7 bases map to TRBD1. The length of the CDR3 is 14 residues. Germline V CDR1 and CDR2: SGDLS, YYNGEE. The trim removed 4 bases at V and 3 bases at J, leaving 7 bases unmatched. The full variable domain, with the rest looked up from reference TRBV9 and TRBJ2-7, is DSGVTQTPKHLITATGQRVTLRCSPRSGDLSVYWYQQSLDQGLQFLIQYYNGEERAKGNILERFSAQQFPDLHSELNLSSLELGDSALYFCASSQGGRYYEQYFGPGTRLTVT.

The V gene is TRBV5-1, the J gene TRBJ2-1, with TRBD1 matching over 7 bases. The CDR3 length is 14 residues. With V trimmed by 3 bases and J by 7 bases, 7 bases remained unmatched. CDR1 and CDR2 from the germline V gene are SGHRS and YFSETQ. CDR3 DNA: TGCGCCAGCAGCTCCTGGGGACAGTTGAATGAGCAGTTCTTC. Protein sequence: CASSSWGQLNEQFF.

The genes are TRBV27 and TRBJ2-5; D ambiguous. V was shortened by 8 bases and J by 1 base, with 5 bases between the two germline ends. The length of the CDR3 is 11 residues. Germline V lookup: CDR1 MNHEY, CDR2 SMNVEV (reference sequence). The CDR3 region has the DNA TGTGCCAGCCAAGCCCAAGAGACCCAGTACTTC. The encoded protein is CASQAQETQYF.

This rearrangement joins TRBV18 to TRBJ1-2; no definite D call. CDR3 length equals 14 residues. Per the germline V gene, CDR1 is KGHSH and CDR2 is LQKENI. The V end was cut by 0 bases, the J end by 3 bases, with 8 bases between. This CDR3 is CASSPPDNYYGYTF. Written as DNA, the CDR3 is TGTGCCAGCTCACCACCTGACAACTACTATGGCTACACCTTC.

This clone was counted a few times. The rearrangement links TRBV7-8 to TRBJ2-7; D gene unclear. V was pared by 1 base and J by 5 bases, with 12 bases between. Germline CDR1 is SGHVS and CDR2 is FQNEAQ. The CDR3 runs 14 residues. The CDR3: CASSLEADPHEQYF. The CDR3 DNA follows: TGTGCCAGCAGCTTAGAAGCTGATCCCCACGAGCAGTACTTC.

The gene calls are TRBV18 and TRBJ2-7; D might be TRBD2 (6 bases). The germline V and J ends were trimmed by 6 bases and 0 bases, with 12 bases remaining between them. Germline V gene sequence: CDR1 KGHSH, CDR2 LQKENI. The length of the CDR3 is 14 residues. The CDR3 nucleotides read TGTGCCAGCTCGGAGGGTCGGTACTCCTACGAGCAGTACTTC. Its translation is CASSEGRYSYEQYF.

The chain links TRBV9 to TRBJ2-3; D is unclear. Germline CDR1 is SGDLS and CDR2 is YYNGEE. The germline V and J ends were trimmed by 0 bases and 2 bases, with 13 bases remaining between them. The CDR3 is made up of 16 amino acids. This CDR3 reads CASSVDPTLDTDTQYF. CDR3 nucleotide sequence: TGTGCCAGCAGCGTAGACCCTACGCTAGACACAGATACGCAGTATTTT.

J is TRBJ1-2 and V is TRBV6-5; D is possibly TRBD1 (5 bases). The germline V and J ends were trimmed by 8 bases and 4 bases, with 17 bases remaining between them. This CDR3 contains 14 residues. The germline V gene encodes CDR1 MNHEY and CDR2 SVGAGI. CDR3 bases: TGTGCCAGCGGGGTAGGGGAGGAGGGCTATGGCTACACCTTC. It codes for CASGVGEEGYGYTF.

The rearrangement uses TRBV27 and TRBJ2-5, with D possibly being TRBD2 (6 bases). With 5 bases removed from V and 6 bases from J, the gap between germline ends came to 19 bases. Per the germline V gene, CDR1 is MNHEY and CDR2 is SMNVEV (reference sequence). This CDR3 contains 15 residues. CDR3 DNA sequence: TGTGCCAGCAGTCCTGTGGCGGGGATGAAAAAGACCCAGTACTTC. Protein product: CASSPVAGMKKTQYF.

In DNA, the CDR3 is TGCGCCAGCAACCTACAGGGGGCGGGAGGCGCTGAAGCTTTCTTT. Protein product: CASNLQGAGGAEAFF. The chain employs TRBV5-1 and TRBJ1-1, with 9 bases lining up with TRBD1. Germline lookup yields CDR1 SGHRS and CDR2 YFSETQ. This CDR3 contains 15 residues. The trim removed 6 bases at V and 6 bases at J, leaving 12 bases unmatched. The full variable domain, completed using reference TRBV5-1 and TRBJ1-1, is KAGVTQTPRYLIKTRGQQVTLSCSPISGHRSVSWYQQTPGQGLQFLFEYFSETQRNKGNFPGRFSGRQFSNSRSEMNVSTLELGDSALYLCASNLQGAGGAEAFFGQGTRLTVV.

This clone has a handful of counts. The V gene is TRBV9, the J gene TRBJ2-3; TRBD2 aligns across 9 bases. The length of the CDR3 is 17 residues. From germline, CDR1 is SGDLS and CDR2 YYNGEE. Germline trimming cut 3 bases from V and 7 bases from J; bases unmatched to any gene: 15. The CDR3 reads CASSETSGTTRGNTQYF. CDR3 DNA sequence: TGTGCCAGCAGCGAGACTAGCGGAACCACTAGGGGAAATACGCAGTATTTT. The full variable domain, completed using reference TRBV9 and TRBJ2-3, is DSGVTQTPKHLITATGQRVTLRCSPRSGDLSVYWYQQSLDQGLQFLIQYYNGEERAKGNILERFSAQQFPDLHSELNLSSLELGDSALYFCASSETSGTTRGNTQYFGPGTRLTVL.

In its sample, this clone was seen once. The rearrangement links TRBV5-4 to TRBJ2-3, with TRBD1 as a possible D gene (6 bases). V lost 4 bases and J 11 bases, leaving 11 bases between the germline ends. The germline gives CDR1 SGHNT, CDR2 YYREEE (reference sequence). CDR3 length: 11 residues. CDR3 region: CASSAGQRQYF. CDR3 DNA: TGTGCCAGCAGCGCTGGACAGAGGCAGTATTTT.

V gene TRBV7-6 combines with J gene TRBJ1-2; 9 positions agree with TRBD1. The CDR3 contains 17 residues. V lost 1 base to trimming and J lost 8 bases; unmatched junction nucleotides: 14. The germline CDR1 and CDR2 sequences are SGHVS and FNYEAQ. The CDR3 protein is CASSLVPGTGSLGGYTF. In DNA, the CDR3 is TGTGCCAGCAGCTTAGTCCCCGGGACAGGGTCCCTGGGGGGCTACACCTTC.